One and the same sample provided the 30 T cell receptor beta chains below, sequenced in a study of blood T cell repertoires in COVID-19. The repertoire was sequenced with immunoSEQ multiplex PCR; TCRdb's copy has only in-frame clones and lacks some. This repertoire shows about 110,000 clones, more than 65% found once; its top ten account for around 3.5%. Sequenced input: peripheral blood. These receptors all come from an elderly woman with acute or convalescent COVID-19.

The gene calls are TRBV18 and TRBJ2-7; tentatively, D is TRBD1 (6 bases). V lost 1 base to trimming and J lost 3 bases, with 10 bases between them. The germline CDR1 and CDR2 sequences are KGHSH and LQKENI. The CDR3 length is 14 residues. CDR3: CASSPQGTNYEQYF. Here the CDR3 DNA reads TGTGCCAGCTCACCACAGGGGACAAACTACGAGCAGTACTTC. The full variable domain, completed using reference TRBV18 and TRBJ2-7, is NAGVMQNPRHLVRRRGQEARLRCSPMKGHSHVYWYRQLPEEGLKFMVYLQKENIIDESGMPKERFSAEFPKEGPSILRIQQVVRGDSAAYFCASSPQGTNYEQYFGPGTRLTVT.

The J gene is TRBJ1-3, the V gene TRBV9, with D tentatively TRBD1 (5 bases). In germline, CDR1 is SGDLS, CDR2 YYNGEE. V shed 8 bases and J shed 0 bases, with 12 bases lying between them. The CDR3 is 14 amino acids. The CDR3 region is CASSGGSSGNTIYF. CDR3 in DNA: TGTGCCAGTTCCGGGGGTAGCTCTGGAAACACCATATATTTT.

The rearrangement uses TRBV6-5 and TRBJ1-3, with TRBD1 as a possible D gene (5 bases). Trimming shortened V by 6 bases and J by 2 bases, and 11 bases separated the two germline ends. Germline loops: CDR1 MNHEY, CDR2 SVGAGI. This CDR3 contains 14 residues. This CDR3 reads CASSNSRAGNTIYF. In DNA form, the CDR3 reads TGTGCCAGCAGCAACAGCAGGGCTGGAAACACCATATATTTT.

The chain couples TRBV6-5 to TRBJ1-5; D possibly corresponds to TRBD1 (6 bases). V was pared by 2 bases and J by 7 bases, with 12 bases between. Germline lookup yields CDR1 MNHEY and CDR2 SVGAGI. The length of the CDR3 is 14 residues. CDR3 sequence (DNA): TGTGCCAGCAGTTACAGGGCGCAGGGGCAGCCCCAGCATTTT. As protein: CASSYRAQGQPQHF.

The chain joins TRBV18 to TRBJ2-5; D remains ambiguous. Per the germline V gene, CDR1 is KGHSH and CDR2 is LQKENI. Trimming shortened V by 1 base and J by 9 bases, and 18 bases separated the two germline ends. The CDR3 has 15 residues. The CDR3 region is CASSPRGAYRVAQYF. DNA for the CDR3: TGTGCCAGCTCACCACGTGGAGCATATCGAGTAGCCCAGTACTTC.

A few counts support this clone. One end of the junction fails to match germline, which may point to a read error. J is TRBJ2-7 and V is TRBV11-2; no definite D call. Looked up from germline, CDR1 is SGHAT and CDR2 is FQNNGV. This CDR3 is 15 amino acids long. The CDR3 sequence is CASSVDWAGSYEQYF. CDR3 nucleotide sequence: TGTGCCAGCAGCGTAGATTGGGCAGGCTCCTACGAGCAGTACTTC.

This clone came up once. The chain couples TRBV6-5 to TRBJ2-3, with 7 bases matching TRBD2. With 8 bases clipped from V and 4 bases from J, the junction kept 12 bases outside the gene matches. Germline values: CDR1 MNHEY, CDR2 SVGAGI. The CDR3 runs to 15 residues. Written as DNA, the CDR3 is TGTGCCAGCCGGCGAGGTTGGGGGGGGGCAGATACGCAGTATTTT. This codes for CASRRGWGGADTQYF.

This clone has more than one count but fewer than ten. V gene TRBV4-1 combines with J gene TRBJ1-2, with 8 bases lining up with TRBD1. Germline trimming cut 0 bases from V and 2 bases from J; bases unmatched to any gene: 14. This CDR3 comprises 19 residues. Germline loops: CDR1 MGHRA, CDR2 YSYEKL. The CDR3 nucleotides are TGCGCCAGCAGCCAAGATAGGGGAAACAGGGGGAGCTTGAACTATGGCTACACCTTC. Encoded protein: CASSQDRGNRGSLNYGYTF.

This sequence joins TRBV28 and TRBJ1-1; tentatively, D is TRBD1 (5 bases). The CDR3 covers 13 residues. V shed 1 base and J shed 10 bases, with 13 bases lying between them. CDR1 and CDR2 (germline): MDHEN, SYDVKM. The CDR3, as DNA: TGTGCCAGCAGTTTATCTGAGTTGGGGGGAGCTTTCTTT. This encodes CASSLSELGGAFF.

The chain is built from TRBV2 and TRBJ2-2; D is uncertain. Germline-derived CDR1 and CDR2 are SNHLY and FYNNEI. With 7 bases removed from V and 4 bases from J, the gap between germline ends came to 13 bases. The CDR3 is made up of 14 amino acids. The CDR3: CASTRQVGTGELFF. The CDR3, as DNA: TGTGCCAGCACAAGACAAGTAGGCACCGGGGAGCTGTTTTTT.

For the CDR3, the DNA is TGTGCCAGCATCGGGACAGGGGCGAACTATGGCTACACCTTC. Translation: CASIGTGANYGYTF. V gene TRBV6-6 combines with J gene TRBJ1-2; TRBD1 aligns across 10 bases. This CDR3 region has 14 residues. With 7 bases clipped from V and 2 bases from J, the junction kept 4 bases outside the gene matches. Germline V gene data show CDR1 as MNHNY and CDR2 as SVGAGI (reference sequence).

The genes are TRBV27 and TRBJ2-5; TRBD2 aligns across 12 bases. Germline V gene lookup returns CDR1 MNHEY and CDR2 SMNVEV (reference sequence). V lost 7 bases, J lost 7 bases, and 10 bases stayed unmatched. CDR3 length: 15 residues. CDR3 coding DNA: TGTGCCAGCATTCGGACTAGCGGGGATGTCGGGACCCAGTACTTC. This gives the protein CASIRTSGDVGTQYF.

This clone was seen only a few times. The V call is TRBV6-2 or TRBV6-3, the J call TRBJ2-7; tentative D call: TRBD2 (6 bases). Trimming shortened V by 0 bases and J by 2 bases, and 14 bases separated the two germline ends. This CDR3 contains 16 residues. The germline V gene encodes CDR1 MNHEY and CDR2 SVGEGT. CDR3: CASSYSYGSLPYEQYF. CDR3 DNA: TGTGCCAGCAGTTACTCGTACGGGAGTCTTCCCTACGAGCAGTACTTC.

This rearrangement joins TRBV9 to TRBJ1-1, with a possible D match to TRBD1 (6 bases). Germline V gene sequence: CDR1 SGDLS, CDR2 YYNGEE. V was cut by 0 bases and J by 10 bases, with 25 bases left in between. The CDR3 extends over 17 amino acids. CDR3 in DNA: TGTGCCAGCAGCGTAGCTGGGGGACAACTCTCCACCCGGGGAGCTTTCTTT. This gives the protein CASSVAGGQLSTRGAFF. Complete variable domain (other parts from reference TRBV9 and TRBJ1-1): DSGVTQTPKHLITATGQRVTLRCSPRSGDLSVYWYQQSLDQGLQFLIQYYNGEERAKGNILERFSAQQFPDLHSELNLSSLELGDSALYFCASSVAGGQLSTRGAFFGQGTRLTVV.

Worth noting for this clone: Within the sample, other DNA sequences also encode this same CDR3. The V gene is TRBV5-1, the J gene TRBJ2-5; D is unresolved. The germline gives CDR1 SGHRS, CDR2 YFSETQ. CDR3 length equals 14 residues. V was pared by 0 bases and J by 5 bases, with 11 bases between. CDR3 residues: CASSLGDSQETQYF. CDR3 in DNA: TGCGCCAGCAGCTTGGGAGACTCCCAGGAGACCCAGTACTTC.

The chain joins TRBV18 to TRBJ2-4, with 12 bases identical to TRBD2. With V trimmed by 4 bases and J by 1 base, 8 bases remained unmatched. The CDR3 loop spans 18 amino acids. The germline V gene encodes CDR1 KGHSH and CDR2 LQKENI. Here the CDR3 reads CASSLLLAGGPAKNIQYF. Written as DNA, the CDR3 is TGTGCCAGCTCACTCCTTCTAGCGGGGGGGCCGGCCAAAAACATTCAGTACTTC.

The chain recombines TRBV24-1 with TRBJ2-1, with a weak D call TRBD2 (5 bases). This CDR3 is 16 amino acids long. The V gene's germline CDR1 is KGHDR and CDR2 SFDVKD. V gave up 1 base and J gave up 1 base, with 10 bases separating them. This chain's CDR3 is CATSDFASISYNEQFF. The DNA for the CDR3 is TGTGCCACCAGTGATTTTGCTAGCATATCCTACAATGAGCAGTTCTTC.

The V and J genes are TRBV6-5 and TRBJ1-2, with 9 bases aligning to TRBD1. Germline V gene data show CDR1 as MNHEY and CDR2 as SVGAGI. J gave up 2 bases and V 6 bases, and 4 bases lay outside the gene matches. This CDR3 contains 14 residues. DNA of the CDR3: TGTGCCAGCAGGGACGGGACAGGGAACTATGGCTACACCTTC. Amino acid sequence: CASRDGTGNYGYTF.

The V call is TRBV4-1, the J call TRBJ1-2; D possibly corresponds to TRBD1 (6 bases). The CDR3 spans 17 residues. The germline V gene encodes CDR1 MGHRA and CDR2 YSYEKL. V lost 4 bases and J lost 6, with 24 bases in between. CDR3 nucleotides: TGCGCCAGCAGCCGATTTCCTGGGACACCTCGAAGTGATGGCTACACCTTC. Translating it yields CASSRFPGTPRSDGYTF.

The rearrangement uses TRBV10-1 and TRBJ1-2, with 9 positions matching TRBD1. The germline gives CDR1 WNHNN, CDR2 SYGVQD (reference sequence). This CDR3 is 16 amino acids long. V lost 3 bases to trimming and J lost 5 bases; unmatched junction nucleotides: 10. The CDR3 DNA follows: TGCGCCAGCAGTGACCATCGCGGGACAGGGAGGTATGGCTACACCTTC. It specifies CASSDHRGTGRYGYTF.

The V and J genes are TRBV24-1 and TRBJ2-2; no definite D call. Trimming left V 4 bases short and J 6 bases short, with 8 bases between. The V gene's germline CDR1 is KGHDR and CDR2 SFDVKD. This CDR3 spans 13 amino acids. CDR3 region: CATSETYPGELFF. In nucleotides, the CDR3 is TGTGCCACCAGTGAGACTTATCCCGGGGAGCTGTTTTTT.

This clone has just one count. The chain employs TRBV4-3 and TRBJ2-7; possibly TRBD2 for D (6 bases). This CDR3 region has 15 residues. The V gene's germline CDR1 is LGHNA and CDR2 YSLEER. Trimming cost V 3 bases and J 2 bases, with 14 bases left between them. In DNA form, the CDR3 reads TGCGCCAGCAGCCAGCAATGGGACTTTACCTACGAGCAGTACTTC. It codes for CASSQQWDFTYEQYF.

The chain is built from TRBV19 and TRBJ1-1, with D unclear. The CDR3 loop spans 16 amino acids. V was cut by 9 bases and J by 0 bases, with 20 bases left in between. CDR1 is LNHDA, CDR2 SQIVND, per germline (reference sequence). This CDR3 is CASLAVTHPLNTEAFF. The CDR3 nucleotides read TGTGCCAGCCTAGCGGTGACCCATCCACTGAACACTGAAGCTTTCTTT.

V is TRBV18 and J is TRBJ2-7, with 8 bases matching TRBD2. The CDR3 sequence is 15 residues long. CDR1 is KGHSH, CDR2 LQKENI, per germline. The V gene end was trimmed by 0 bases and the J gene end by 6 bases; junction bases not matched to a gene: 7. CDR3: CASSPPIGRGVEQYF. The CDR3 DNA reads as TGTGCCAGCTCACCACCGATAGGGCGGGGGGTCGAGCAGTACTTC.

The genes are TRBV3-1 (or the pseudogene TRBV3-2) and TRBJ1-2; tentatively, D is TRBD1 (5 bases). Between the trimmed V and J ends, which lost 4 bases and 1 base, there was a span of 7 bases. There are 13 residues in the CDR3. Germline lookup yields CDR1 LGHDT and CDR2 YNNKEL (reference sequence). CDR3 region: CASSPTDNYGYTF. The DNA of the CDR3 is TGTGCCAGCAGCCCGACAGATAACTATGGCTACACCTTC.

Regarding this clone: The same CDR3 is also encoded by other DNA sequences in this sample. CDR3 protein: CASSRNYGYTF. For the CDR3, the DNA is TGTGCCAGTAGTCGGAACTATGGCTACACCTTC. The V gene is TRBV19, the J gene TRBJ1-2, with D uncertain. The germline V gene encodes CDR1 LNHDA and CDR2 SQIVND (reference sequence). The V and J ends lost 5 bases and 2 bases respectively, with 3 bases between them. This CDR3 has 11 residues. Using reference TRBV19 and TRBJ1-2 for the parts outside the CDR3, the full variable domain is DGGITQSPKYLFRKEGQNVTLSCEQNLNHDAMYWYRQDPGQGLRLIYYSQIVNDFQKGDIAEGYSVSREKKESFPLTVTSAQKNPTAFYLCASSRNYGYTFGSGTRLTVV.

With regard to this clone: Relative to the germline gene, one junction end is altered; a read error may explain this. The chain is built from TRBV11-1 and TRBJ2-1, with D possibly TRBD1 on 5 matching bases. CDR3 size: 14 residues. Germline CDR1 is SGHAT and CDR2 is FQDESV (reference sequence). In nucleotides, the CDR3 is TGTGCCAGCAGCTTAGAACCAGGGTACAGTGAGCAGTTCTTC. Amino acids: CASSLEPGYSEQFF.

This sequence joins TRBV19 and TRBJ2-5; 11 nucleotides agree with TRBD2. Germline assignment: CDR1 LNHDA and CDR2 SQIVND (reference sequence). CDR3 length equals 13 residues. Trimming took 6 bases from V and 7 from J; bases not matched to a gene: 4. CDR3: CASSRTSGGTQYF. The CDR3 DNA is TGTGCCAGTAGCCGAACTAGCGGGGGGACCCAGTACTTC.

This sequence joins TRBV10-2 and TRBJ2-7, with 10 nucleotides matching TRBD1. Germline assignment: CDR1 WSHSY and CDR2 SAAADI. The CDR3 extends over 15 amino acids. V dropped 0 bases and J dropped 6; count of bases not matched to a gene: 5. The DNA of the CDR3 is TGCGCCAGCAGTGAGTCGGGACAGGGGCAGGCCGAGCAGTACTTC. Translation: CASSESGQGQAEQYF.

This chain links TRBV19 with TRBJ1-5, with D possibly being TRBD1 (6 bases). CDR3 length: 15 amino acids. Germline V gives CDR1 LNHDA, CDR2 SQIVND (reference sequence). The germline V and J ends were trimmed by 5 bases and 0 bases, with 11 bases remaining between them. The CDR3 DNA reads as TGTGCCAGTAGTGTCGGACAGTATAGCAATCAGCCCCAGCATTTT. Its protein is CASSVGQYSNQPQHF. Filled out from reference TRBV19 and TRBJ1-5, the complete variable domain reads DGGITQSPKYLFRKEGQNVTLSCEQNLNHDAMYWYRQDPGQGLRLIYYSQIVNDFQKGDIAEGYSVSREKKESFPLTVTSAQKNPTAFYLCASSVGQYSNQPQHFGDGTRLSIL.